The clone carrying this T cell receptor (beta chain) has at least ten counts. Its antigen remains unknown. This entry belongs to a study of neurological immune-mediated disorders. Template-switch 5'RACE cDNA synthesis added a 10-nucleotide unique molecular identifier. Each CDR3 protein is one row after TCRdb ran MiXCR on the 5' RACE reads. This repertoire shows 45,000 to 70,000 distinct CDR3 sequences, roughly 4.3% found once; its top ten account for approximately 2.8%. Per the germline V gene, CDR1 is MDHEN and CDR2 is SYDVKM. Trimming took off 6 bases at V and 9 bases at J, with 17 bases between the two ends. The CDR3 contains 13 residues. Source material was 2 million unsorted PBMCs, stored at -80 °C in RNAlater. Study outcomes and limitations: The phylogenetic placement of 18 of 34 multiple sclerosis patients' repertoires in one related-CDR3 cluster constitutes a possible signature.

Sequencing used PBMCs. This TCR came from a man between 50 and 59 years old with multiple sclerosis. The chain joins TRBV28 to TRBJ2-5; D possibly corresponds to TRBD2 (5 bases). CDR3 nucleotide sequence: TGTGCCAGCAGCCCCGACATCCAAGCGGCCCAGTACTTC. Encoded protein: CASSPDIQAAQYF. The full variable domain, rest sourced from reference TRBV28 and TRBJ2-5, is DVKVTQSSRYLVKRTGEKVFLECVQDMDHENMFWYRQDPGLGLRLIYFSYDVKMKEKGDIPEGYSVSREKKERFSLILESASTNQTSMYLCASSPDIQAAQYFGPGTRLLVL.